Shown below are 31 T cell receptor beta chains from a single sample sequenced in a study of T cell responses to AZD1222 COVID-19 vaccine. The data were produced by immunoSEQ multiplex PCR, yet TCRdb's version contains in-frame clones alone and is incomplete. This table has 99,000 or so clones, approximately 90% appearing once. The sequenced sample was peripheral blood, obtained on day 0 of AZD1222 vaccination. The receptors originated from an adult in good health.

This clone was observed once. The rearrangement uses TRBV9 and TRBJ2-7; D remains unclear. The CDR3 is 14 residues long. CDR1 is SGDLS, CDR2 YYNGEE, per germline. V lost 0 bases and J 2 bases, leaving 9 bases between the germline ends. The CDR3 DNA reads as TGTGCCAGCAGCGTAGAATCCCCGCCCTACGAGCAGTACTTC. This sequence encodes CASSVESPPYEQYF.

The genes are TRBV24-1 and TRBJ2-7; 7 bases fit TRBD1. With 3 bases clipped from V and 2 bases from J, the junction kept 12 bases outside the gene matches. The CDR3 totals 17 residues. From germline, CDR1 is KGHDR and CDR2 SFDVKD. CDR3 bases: TGTGCCACCAGTGATCCGGCCCCGGGACAGTCAACCTACGAGCAGTACGTC. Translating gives CATSDPAPGQSTYEQYV.

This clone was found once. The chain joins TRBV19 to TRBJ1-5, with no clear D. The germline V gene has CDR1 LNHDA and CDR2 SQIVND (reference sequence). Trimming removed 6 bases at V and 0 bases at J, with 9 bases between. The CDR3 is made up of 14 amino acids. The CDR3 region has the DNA TGTGCCAGTAGGGGGTTCGATAGCAATCAGCCCCAGCATTTT. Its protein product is CASRGFDSNQPQHF.

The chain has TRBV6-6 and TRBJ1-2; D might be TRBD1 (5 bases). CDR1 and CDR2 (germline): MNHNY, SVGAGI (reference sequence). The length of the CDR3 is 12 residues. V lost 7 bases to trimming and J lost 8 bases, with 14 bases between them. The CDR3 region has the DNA TGTGCCAGCACCTTAGGACATCAGGGCTACACCTTC. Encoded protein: CASTLGHQGYTF.

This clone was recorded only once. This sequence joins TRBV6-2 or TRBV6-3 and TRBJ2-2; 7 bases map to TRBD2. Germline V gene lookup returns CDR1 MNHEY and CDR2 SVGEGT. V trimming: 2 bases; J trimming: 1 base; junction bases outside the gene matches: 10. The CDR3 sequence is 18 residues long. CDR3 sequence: CASSYSSGLAVNTGELFF. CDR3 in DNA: TGTGCCAGCAGTTACAGTTCGGGCCTAGCGGTGAACACCGGGGAGCTGTTTTTT.

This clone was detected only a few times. CDR3 DNA: TGTGCCACCAGTGATTTGCCGGACAGGGATGCCCCCTTGGTTACTGAAGCTTTCTTT. Translating gives CATSDLPDRDAPLVTEAFF. This chain links TRBV24-1 with TRBJ1-1, with TRBD1 identical over 8 bases. CDR3 length: 19 residues. The germline V gene encodes CDR1 KGHDR and CDR2 SFDVKD. The ends lost 0 bases at V and 5 bases at J; junction bases unmatched: 16.

The CDR3 DNA sequence: TGTGCCAAGCAGGGGACTTATGGCTACACCTTC. Translating gives CAKQGTYGYTF. This rearrangement joins TRBV5-4 to TRBJ1-2, with a possible D match to TRBD1 (6 bases). CDR1 is SGHNT and CDR2 is YYREEE in the germline V gene (reference sequence). Trimming took off 9 bases at V and 5 bases at J, with 11 bases between the two ends. CDR3 length: 11 amino acids.

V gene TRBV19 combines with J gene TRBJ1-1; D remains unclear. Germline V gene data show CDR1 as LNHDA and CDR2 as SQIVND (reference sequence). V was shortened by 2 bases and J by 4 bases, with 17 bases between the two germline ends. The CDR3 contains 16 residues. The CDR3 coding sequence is TGTGCCAGTAGTATAAGCGGCCTAGGCGAAAGCACTGAAGCTTTCTTT. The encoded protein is CASSISGLGESTEAFF.

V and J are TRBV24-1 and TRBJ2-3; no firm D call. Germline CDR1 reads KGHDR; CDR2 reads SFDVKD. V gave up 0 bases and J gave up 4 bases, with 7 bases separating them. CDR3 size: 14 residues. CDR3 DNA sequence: TGTGCCACCAGTGATTTGGGAGAGGCAGATACGCAGTATTTT. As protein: CATSDLGEADTQYF.

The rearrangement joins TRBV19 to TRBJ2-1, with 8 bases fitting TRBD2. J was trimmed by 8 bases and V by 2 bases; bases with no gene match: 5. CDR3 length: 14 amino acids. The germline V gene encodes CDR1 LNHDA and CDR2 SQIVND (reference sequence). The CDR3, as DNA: TGTGCCAGTAGTATAATACCAGCGGGAGATGAGCAGTTCTTC. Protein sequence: CASSIIPAGDEQFF.

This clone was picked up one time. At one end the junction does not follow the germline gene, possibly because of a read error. The CDR3: CASSSASHEQYF. DNA of the CDR3: TGCGCCAGCAGCTCCGCCTCCCACGAGCAGTACTTC. The chain links TRBV5-1 to TRBJ2-7; D unresolved. The CDR3 has 12 amino acids. CDR1 is SGHRS, CDR2 YFSETQ, per germline.

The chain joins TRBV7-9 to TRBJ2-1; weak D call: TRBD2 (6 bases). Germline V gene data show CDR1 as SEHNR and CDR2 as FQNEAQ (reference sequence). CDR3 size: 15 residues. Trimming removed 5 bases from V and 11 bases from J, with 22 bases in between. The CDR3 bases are TGTGCCAGCAGCAACACAACTGCCCTAGCGACTAAGCAGTTCTTC. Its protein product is CASSNTTALATKQFF.

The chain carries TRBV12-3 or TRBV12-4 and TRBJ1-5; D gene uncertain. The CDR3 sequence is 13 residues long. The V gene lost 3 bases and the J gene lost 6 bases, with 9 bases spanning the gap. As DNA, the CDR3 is TGTGCCAGCAGTTTTCTCGGGGTTCAGCCCCAGCATTTT. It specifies CASSFLGVQPQHF.

In nucleotides, the CDR3 is TGTGCCAGCAGCTCGCTGACGGCGAACACTGAAGCTTTCTTT. Encoded protein: CASSSLTANTEAFF. V is TRBV5-4 and J is TRBJ1-1, with D unclear. Germline CDR1 reads SGHNT; CDR2 reads YYREEE (reference sequence). The CDR3 is 14 amino acids. The ends were cut back, 3 bases at V and 1 base at J, with 10 bases in the middle.

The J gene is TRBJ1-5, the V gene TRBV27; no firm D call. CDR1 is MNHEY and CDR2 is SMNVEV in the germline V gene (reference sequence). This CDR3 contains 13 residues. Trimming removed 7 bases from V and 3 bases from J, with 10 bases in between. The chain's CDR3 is CASKPTLNQPQHF. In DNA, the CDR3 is TGTGCCAGCAAGCCCACCCTCAATCAGCCCCAGCATTTT.

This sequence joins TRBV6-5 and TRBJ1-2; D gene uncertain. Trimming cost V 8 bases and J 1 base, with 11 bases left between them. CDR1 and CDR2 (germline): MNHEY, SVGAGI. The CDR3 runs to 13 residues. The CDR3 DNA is TGTGCCAGCTTGCTAGGACTTAACTATGGCTACACCTTC. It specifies CASLLGLNYGYTF.

The CDR3 nucleotides read TGTGCCAGCAGCCCAGGGGGACAGGGGGCTAATGAGCAGTTCTTC. It encodes CASSPGGQGANEQFF. This sequence joins TRBV7-6 and TRBJ2-1; 12 bases agree with TRBD1. Trimming took 5 bases from V and 7 from J; bases not matched to a gene: 6. CDR1 and CDR2 (germline): SGHVS, FNYEAQ. This CDR3 is 15 amino acids long.

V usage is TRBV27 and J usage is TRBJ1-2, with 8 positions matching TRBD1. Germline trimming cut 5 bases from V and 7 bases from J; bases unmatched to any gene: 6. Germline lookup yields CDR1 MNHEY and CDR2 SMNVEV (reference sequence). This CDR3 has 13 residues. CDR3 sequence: CASSTRQGSGYTF. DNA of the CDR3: TGTGCCAGCAGTACTAGACAGGGGAGTGGCTACACCTTC.

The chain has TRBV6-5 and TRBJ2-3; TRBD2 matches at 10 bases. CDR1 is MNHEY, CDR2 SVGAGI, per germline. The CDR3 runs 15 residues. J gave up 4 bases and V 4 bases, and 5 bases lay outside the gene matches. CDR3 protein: CASSLTSGFADTQYF. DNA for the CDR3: TGTGCCAGCAGTTTGACTAGCGGGTTCGCAGATACGCAGTATTTT.

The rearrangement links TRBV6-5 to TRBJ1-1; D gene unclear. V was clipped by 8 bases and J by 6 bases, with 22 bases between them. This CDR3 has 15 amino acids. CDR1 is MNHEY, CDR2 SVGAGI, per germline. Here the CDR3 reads CASGTEGSRAPEAFF. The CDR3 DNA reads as TGTGCCAGCGGTACGGAGGGCAGCCGGGCCCCTGAAGCTTTCTTT.

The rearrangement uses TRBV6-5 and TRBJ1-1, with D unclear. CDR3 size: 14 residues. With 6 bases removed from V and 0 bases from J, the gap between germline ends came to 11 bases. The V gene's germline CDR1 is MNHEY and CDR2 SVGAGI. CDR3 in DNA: TGTGCCAGCAGCGGACGTCAGGTGAACACTGAAGCTTTCTTT. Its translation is CASSGRQVNTEAFF.

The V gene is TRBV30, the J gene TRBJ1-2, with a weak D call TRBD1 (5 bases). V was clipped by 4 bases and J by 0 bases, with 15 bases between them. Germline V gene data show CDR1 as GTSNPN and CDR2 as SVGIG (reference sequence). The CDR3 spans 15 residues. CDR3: CAWMTDGRTNYGYTF. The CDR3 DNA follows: TGTGCCTGGATGACAGACGGCAGAACTAACTATGGCTACACCTTC.

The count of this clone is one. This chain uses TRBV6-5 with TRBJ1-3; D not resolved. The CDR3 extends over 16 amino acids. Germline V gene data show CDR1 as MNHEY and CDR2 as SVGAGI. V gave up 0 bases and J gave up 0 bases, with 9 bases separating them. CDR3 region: CASSYSRGSSGNTIYF. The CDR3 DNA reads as TGTGCCAGCAGTTACTCGAGAGGGAGCTCTGGAAACACCATATATTTT.

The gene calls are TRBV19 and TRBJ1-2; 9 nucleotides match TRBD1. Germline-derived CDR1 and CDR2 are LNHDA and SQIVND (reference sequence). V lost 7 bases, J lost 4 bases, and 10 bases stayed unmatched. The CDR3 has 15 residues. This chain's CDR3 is CASMLGGQGGYGYTF. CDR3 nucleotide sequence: TGTGCCAGTATGTTGGGGGGACAGGGAGGCTATGGCTACACCTTC.

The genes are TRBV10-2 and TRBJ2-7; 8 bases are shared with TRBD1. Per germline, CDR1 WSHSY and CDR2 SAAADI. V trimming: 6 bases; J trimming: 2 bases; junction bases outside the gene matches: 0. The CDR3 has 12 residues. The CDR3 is CASRTGAYEQYF. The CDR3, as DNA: TGCGCCAGCAGGACAGGGGCCTACGAGCAGTACTTC.

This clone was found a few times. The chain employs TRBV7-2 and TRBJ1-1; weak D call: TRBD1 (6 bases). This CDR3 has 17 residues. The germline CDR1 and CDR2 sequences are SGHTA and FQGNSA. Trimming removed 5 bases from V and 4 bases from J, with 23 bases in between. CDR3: CASSPRSTGGLGTEAFF. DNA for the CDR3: TGTGCCAGCAGCCCGCGTTCGACCGGGGGGCTCGGCACTGAAGCTTTCTTT. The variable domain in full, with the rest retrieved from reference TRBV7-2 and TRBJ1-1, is GAGVSQSPSNKVTEKGKDVELRCDPISGHTALYWYRQSLGQGLEFLIYFQGNSAPDKSGLPSDRFSAERTGGSVSTLTIQRTQQEDSAVYLCASSPRSTGGLGTEAFFGQGTRLTVV.

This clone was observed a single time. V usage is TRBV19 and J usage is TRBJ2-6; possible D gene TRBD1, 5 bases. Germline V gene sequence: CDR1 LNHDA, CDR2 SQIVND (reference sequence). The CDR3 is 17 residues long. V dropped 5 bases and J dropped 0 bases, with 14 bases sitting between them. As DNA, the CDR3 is TGTGCCAGTAGTCCTTGGCAGGGTCTCTCTGGGGCCAACGTCCTGACTTTC. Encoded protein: CASSPWQGLSGANVLTF.

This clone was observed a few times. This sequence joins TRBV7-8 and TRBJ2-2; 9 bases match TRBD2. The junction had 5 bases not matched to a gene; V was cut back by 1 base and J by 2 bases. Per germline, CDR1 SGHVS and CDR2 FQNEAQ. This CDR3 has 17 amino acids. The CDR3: CASSLVPSGINTGELFF. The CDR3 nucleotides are TGTGCCAGCAGCTTAGTACCTAGCGGGATCAACACCGGGGAGCTGTTTTTT.

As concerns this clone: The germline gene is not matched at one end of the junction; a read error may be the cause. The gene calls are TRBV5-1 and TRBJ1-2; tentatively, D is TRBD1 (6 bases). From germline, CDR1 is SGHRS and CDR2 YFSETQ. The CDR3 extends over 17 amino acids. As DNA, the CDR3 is TGTGCCAGCAGCTTACCCCCGCCCGTGCCCCAGGGGTATGGCTACACCTTC. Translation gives CASSLPPPVPQGYGYTF.

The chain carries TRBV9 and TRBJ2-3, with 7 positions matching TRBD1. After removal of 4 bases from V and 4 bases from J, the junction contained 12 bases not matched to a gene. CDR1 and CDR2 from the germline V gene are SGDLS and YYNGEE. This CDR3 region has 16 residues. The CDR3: CASSSRGGPGADTQYF. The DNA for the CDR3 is TGTGCCAGCAGCTCCCGAGGGGGCCCGGGCGCAGATACGCAGTATTTT.

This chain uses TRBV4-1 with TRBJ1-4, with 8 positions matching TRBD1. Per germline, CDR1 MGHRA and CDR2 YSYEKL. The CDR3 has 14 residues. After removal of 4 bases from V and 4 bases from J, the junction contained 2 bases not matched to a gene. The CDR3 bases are TGCGCCAGCAGCCTGACAGGGGTTAATGAAAAACTGTTTTTT. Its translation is CASSLTGVNEKLFF.